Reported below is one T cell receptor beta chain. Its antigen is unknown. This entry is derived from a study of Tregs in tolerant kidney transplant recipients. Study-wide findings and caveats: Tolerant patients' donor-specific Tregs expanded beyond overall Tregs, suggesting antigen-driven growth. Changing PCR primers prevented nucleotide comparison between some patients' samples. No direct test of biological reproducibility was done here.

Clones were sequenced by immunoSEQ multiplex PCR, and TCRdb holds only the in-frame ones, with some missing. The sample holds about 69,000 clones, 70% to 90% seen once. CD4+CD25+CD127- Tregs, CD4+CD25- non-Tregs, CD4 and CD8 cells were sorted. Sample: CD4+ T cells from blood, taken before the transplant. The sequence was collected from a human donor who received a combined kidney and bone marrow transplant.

DNA of the CDR3: TGTGCCAGCAGTCGGGGTGGAGTCTGGGCCAACGTCCTGACTTTC. It translates to CASSRGGVWANVLTF. The chain carries TRBV28 and TRBJ2-6, with D maybe TRBD2 (5 bases). V lost 5 bases and J lost 5, with 13 bases in between. This CDR3 spans 15 amino acids. The germline V gene has CDR1 MDHEN and CDR2 SYDVKM.